Listed below are T cell receptor beta chains from one sample, sequenced in a study of beta chain features in type 1 diabetes. Clones were read by immunoSEQ multiplex PCR, and TCRdb kept only the in-frame ones, dropping some. Of about 620,000 clones listed, around 15% are singletons. The sample consisted of naive CD4+ T cells from blood. The receptors come from a man younger than 35 in good health. CDR3s include the opening cysteine and the closing phenylalanine or tryptophan. A D gene is named only where the DNA matches it firmly. Clone size is stated in some rows and not others, as once, few, many or a class when expanded.

. TRBJ1-3 . TRBV9 TGTGCCAGCAGCTTATCCGGGGCCTCGCTAGGAAACACCATATATTTT CASSLSGASLGNTIYF
. TRBJ2-7 . TRBV20-1 TGCAGTGCTAGATCCGGAGGCGAGCAGTACTTC CSARSGGEQYF
. TRBJ2-1 few TRBV20-1 TGCAGTGCTAGTTGGCAAAATGAGCAGTTCTTC CSASWQNEQFF
. TRBJ2-7 . TRBV19 TGTGCCAGTACCCCGCAGTGGGGGGCGAATTACGAGCAGTACTTC CASTPQWGANYEQYF
TRBD1 TRBJ1-1 few TRBV29-1 TGCAGCGTTGAGGGGACAGGGGGCGCTCAGACTGAAGCTTTCTTT CSVEGTGGAQTEAFF
. TRBJ2-7 . TRBV5-1 TGCGCCAGCAGCTTACGGGTGGCCTACGAGCAGTACTTC CASSLRVAYEQYF
. TRBJ1-2 few TRBV7-3 TGTGCCAGCAGCTTAAATGGACAGCCAGGCTATGGCTACACCTTC CASSLNGQPGYGYTF
. TRBJ2-3 few TRBV5-1 TGCGCCAGCAGCGAGGGCACAGATACGCAGTATTTT CASSEGTDTQYF
. TRBJ2-3 many TRBV7-9 TGTGCCAGCAGCTTATCTCCAGATACGCAGTATTTT CASSLSPDTQYF
TRBD1 TRBJ2-7 . TRBV15 TGTGCCACCAGCAGAGTCCGCGCAGGGGGCACCTACGAGCAGTACTTC CATSRVRAGGTYEQYF
TRBD1 TRBJ1-3 few TRBV29-1 TGCAGCGCGGGGACAGGATTTGGAAACACCATATATTTT CSAGTGFGNTIYF
. TRBJ1-4 . TRBV5-6 TGTGCCAGCAGTTTGTTTTGGGGCCGTAGTGAAAAACTGTTTTTT CASSLFWGRSEKLFF
. TRBJ2-5 . TRBV19 TGTGCCAGGACCACTCGGCCCAATGGCGGAGAGACCCAGTACTTC CARTTRPNGGETQYF
. TRBJ2-2 . TRBV12-5 TGTGCTAGTGGTTTGGCGGCAGGGCTTAACACCGGGGAGCTGTTTTTT CASGLAAGLNTGELFF
. TRBJ2-3 . TRBV11-2 TGTGCCAGCAGCATAACACGGACTCTCACAGATACGCAGTATTTT CASSITRTLTDTQYF
. TRBJ2-7 few TRBV5-6 TGTGCCAGCAAGTTGGGAGTCGGGGGCTACGAGCAGTACTTC CASKLGVGGYEQYF
. TRBJ1-1 . TRBV29-1 TGCAGCGCCTCAGGGTCTTATGAAGCTTTCTTT CSASGSYEAFF
TRBD2 TRBJ2-7 . TRBV15 TGTGCCACCAGCAGGAGCCTCTACTTACTAGCGGGAGTCTACGAGCAGTACTTC CATSRSLYLLAGVYEQYF
TRBD2 TRBJ2-1 few TRBV10-3 TGTGCCATCAGAGGACTAGCGGGAAGTTCTAATGAGCAGTTCTTC CAIRGLAGSSNEQFF
. TRBJ1-6 . TRBV4-3 TGCGCCAGCAGCCGAGCAGGGGTTTCACCCCTCCACTTT CASSRAGVSPLHF
. TRBJ2-3 few TRBV10-3 TGTGCCATCAGTGGTCAGACCCCAGATACGCAGTATTTT CAISGQTPDTQYF
. TRBJ1-2 . TRBV9 TGTGCCAGCAGCGTCCCCTCGGACCGTCGGGACAACAACGGGGACTATGGCTACACCTTC CASSVPSDRRDNNGDYGYTF
TRBD1 TRBJ2-5 few TRBV6-5 TGTGCCAGCAGCCGTGGACAGGGGGCGAAGACCCAGTACTTC CASSRGQGAKTQYF
. TRBJ1-1 . TRBV11-2 TGTGCCAGCAGCTTAGCGAGGGGGAAGGGCACTGAAGCTTTCTTT CASSLARGKGTEAFF
. TRBJ1-5 . TRBV6-5 TGTGCCAGCAGTGAATATCAGGTTGGGCCCCAGCATTTT CASSEYQVGPQHF
. TRBJ2-7 . TRBV7-2 TGTGCCAGCAGCTTTCCGCCACGGGATACCTACGAGCAGTACTTC CASSFPPRDTYEQYF
TRBD1 TRBJ1-6 few TRBV5-1 TGCGCCAGCAGCTTGGGACCAGGGGGTGAGAATAGTCATTCACCCCTCCACTTT CASSLGPGGENSHSPLHF
. TRBJ1-5 few TRBV6-1 TGTGCCAGCAGTGAATACTGGACGGCTAGCAATCAGCCCCAGCATTTT CASSEYWTASNQPQHF
. TRBJ1-5 few TRBV7-8 TGTGCCAGCAGCTTAGTTCATAGCAATCAGCCCCAGCATTTT CASSLVHSNQPQHF
TRBD2 TRBJ2-5 few TRBV2 TGTGCCAGCAGACCTTATGCGGGGGGTCTCCAAGAGACCCAGTACTTC CASRPYAGGLQETQYF
. TRBJ2-7 . TRBV4-1 TGCGCCAGCAGCCAAGATATCCGGGCTAGTTACTACGAGCAGTACTTC CASSQDIRASYYEQYF
. TRBJ1-2 . TRBV7-3 TGTGCCAGCAGCCCTGATCGTAACTATGGCTACACCTTC CASSPDRNYGYTF
. TRBJ2-2 . TRBV7-9 TGTGCCGGGGGCCAAAGACAGCTCACCGGGGAGCTGTTTTTT CAGGQRQLTGELFF
. TRBJ1-3 few TRBV27 TGTGCCAGCAGCCCAAACAGAGGTACCATATATTTT CASSPNRGTIYF
. TRBJ2-7 . TRBV28 TGTGCCAGCACCTCGACTCCCTCCTACGAGCAGTACTTC CASTSTPSYEQYF
. TRBJ2-1 . TRBV5-6 TGTGCCAGCAGCGTACACAGAGAAGGTGAGCAGTTCTTC CASSVHREGEQFF
TRBD2 TRBJ2-7 . TRBV19 TGTGCCAGTAGTGTCGCCCGGCTTGGGACTAGCGGTTCCTACGAGCAGTACTTC CASSVARLGTSGSYEQYF
TRBD2 TRBJ2-1 . TRBV7-3 TGTGCCAGCAGCTCTGGGACTAGCGGGATAAATGAGCAGTTCTTC CASSSGTSGINEQFF
. TRBJ2-7 few TRBV28 TGTGCCAGCCATGGAACCTCGAGCTCCTACGAGCAGTACTTC CASHGTSSSYEQYF
. TRBJ2-1 few TRBV5-6 TGTGCCAGCAGCTTGGGCCTCAGGCACCTCTACAATGAGCAGTTCTTC CASSLGLRHLYNEQFF
. TRBJ2-7 . TRBV5-1 TGCGCCAGCAGCCCGGGGACGGAAGGACACGAGCAGTACTTC CASSPGTEGHEQYF
. TRBJ1-5 few TRBV18 TGTGCCAGCTCACCGTCGGGGGCAATCAACGAGTATAGCAATCAGCCCCAGCATTTT CASSPSGAINEYSNQPQHF
. TRBJ1-2 few TRBV11-2 TGTGCCAGCAGCTTAGGGGCCGGCCCCTCATATGGCTACACCTTC CASSLGAGPSYGYTF